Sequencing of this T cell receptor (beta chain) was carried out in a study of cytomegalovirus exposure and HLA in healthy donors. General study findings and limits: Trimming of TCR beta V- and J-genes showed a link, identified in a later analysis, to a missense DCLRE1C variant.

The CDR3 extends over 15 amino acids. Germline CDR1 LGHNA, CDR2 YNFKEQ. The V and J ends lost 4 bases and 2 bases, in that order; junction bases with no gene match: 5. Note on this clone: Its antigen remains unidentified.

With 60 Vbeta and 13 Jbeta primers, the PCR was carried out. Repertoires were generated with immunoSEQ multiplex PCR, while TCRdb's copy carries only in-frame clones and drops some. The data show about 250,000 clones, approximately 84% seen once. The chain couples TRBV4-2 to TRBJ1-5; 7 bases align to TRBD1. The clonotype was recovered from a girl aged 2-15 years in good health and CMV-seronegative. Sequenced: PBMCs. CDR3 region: CASSPTGSGNQPQHF. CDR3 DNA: TGTGCCAGCAGCCCGACAGGGTCGGGCAATCAGCCCCAGCATTTT.